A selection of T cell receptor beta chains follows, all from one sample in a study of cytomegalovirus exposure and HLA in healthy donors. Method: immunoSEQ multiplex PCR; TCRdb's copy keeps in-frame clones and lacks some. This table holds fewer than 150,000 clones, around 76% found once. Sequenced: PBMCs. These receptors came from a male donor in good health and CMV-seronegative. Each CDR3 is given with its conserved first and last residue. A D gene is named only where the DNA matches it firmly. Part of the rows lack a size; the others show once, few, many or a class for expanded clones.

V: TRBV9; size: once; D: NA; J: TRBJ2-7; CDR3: CASSGRDSTYEQYF; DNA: TGTGCCAGCAGCGGCCGGGACTCTACCTACGAGCAGTACTTC
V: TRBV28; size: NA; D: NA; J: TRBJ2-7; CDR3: CASRTGLYEQYF; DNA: TGTGCCAGCAGGACTGGACTCTACGAGCAGTACTTC
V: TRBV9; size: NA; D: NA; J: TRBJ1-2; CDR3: CASSVEVSGGYTF; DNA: TGTGCCAGCAGCGTAGAGGTCTCGGGTGGCTACACCTTC
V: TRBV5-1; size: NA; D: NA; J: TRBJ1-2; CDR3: CASSPRTDPFYGYTF; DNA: TGCGCCAGCAGCCCACGGACAGACCCATTCTATGGCTACACCTTC
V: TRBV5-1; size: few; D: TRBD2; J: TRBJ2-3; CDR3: CASSTGLLATSTDTQYF; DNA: TGCGCCAGCAGCACCGGACTACTAGCGACTAGCACAGATACGCAGTATTTT
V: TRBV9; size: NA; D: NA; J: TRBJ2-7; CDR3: CASSVGGSYEQYF; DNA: TGTGCCAGCAGCGTAGGTGGGAGCTACGAGCAGTACTTC
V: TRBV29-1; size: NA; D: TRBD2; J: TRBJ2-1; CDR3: CSVGGLAGTEQFF; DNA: TGCAGCGTTGGTGGACTAGCGGGAACTGAGCAGTTCTTC
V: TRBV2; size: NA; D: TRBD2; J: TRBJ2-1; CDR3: CASSGTSGEHYNEQFF; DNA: TGTGCCAGCAGTGGGACTAGCGGAGAGCACTACAATGAGCAGTTCTTC
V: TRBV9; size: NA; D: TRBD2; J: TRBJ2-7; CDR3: CASSVGAGGQEQYF; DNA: TGTGCCAGCAGCGTAGGGGCGGGAGGGCAGGAGCAGTACTTC
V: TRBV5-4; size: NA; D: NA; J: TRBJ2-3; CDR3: CASSTRLEGTDTQYF; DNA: TGTGCCAGCAGCACAAGACTAGAGGGCACAGATACGCAGTATTTT
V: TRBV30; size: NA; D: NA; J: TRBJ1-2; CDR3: CAWSVLSAGYGYTF; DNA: TGTGCCTGGAGTGTTCTTTCGGCAGGATATGGCTACACCTTC
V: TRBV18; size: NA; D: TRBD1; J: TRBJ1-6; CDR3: CASSPLGTVVLQGDSPLHF; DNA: TGTGCCAGCTCACCGCTCGGGACAGTCGTACTCCAGGGGGATTCACCCCTCCACTTT
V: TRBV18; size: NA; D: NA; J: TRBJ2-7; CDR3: CASSPVSGDEQYF; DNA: TGTGCCAGCTCACCCGTTTCAGGGGACGAGCAGTACTTC
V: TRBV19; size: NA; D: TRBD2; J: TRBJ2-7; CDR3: CASSRLAGSHEQYF; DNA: TGTGCCAGTAGCAGACTAGCGGGGAGCCACGAGCAGTACTTC
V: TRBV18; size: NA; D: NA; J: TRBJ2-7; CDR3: CASSPLPTGGDEQYF; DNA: TGTGCCAGCTCACCTTTGCCGACGGGGGGCGACGAGCAGTACTTC
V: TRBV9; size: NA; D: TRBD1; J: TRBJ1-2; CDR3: CASSVGTGTNYGYTF; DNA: TGTGCCAGCAGCGTAGGGACAGGGACTAACTATGGCTACACCTTC
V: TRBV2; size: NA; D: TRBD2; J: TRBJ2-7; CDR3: CASIGGVLTSGRDEQYF; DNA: TGTGCCAGCATCGGAGGCGTTTTGACTAGCGGTCGGGACGAGCAGTACTTC
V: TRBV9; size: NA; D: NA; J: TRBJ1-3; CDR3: CASSVSSGAGNTIYF; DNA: TGTGCCAGCAGCGTATCGAGCGGGGCTGGAAACACCATATATTTT
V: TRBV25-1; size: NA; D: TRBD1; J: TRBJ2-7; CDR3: CASSRQGPYEQYF; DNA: TGTGCCAGCAGTCGACAGGGGCCCTACGAGCAGTACTTC
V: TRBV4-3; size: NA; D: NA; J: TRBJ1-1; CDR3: CASSVQADTEAFF; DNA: TGCGCCAGCAGCGTCCAGGCTGATACTGAAGCTTTCTTT
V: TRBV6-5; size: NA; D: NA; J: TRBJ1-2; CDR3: CASSIGSNYGYTF; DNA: TGTGCCAGCAGTATCGGGAGTAACTATGGCTACACCTTC
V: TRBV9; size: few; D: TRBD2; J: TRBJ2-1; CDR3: CASSVGSGRTSYNEQFF; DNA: TGTGCCAGCAGCGTAGGGAGCGGGAGGACCTCCTACAATGAGCAGTTCTTC
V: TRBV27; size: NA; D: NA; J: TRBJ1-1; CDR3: CASGKTQPFTEAFF; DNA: TGTGCCAGTGGAAAGACACAACCCTTCACTGAAGCTTTCTTT
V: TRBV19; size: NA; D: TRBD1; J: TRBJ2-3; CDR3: CAATGGDGTDTQYF; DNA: TGTGCCGCAACAGGGGGTGACGGCACAGATACGCAGTATTTT
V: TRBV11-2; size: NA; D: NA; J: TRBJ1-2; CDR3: CASSPTKGLNYGYTF; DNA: TGTGCCAGCAGCCCAACGAAGGGACTAAACTATGGCTACACCTTC
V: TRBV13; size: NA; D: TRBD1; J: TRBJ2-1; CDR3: CASSLGPGGNEQFF; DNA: TGTGCCAGCAGCTTAGGGCCAGGGGGTAATGAGCAGTTCTTC
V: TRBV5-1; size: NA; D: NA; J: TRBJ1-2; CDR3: CASSLGDTTNYGYTF; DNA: TGCGCCAGCAGCTTGGGGGACACAACTAACTATGGCTACACCTTC
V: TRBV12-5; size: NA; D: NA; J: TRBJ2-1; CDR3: CASGYTGSPYNEQFF; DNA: TGTGCTAGTGGTTATACAGGGAGCCCCTACAATGAGCAGTTCTTC
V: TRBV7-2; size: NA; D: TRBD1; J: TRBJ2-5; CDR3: CASSMGQRGETQYF; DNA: TGTGCCAGCAGCATGGGACAGCGTGGAGAGACCCAGTACTTC
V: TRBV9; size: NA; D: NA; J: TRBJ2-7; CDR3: CASSAAQGSYEQYF; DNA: TGTGCCAGCAGCGCAGCACAGGGTTCCTACGAGCAGTACTTC
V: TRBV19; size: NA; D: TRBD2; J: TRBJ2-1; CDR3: CASSIGTGTIYNEQFF; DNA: TGTGCCAGTAGTATAGGAACCGGGACTATCTACAATGAGCAGTTCTTC
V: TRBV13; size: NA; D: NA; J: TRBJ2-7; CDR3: CASSLYSERAYEQYF; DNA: TGTGCCAGCAGCTTATACTCCGAGAGAGCCTACGAGCAGTACTTC
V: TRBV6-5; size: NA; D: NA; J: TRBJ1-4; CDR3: CASRPPGATNEKLFF; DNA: TGTGCCAGCAGACCCCCGGGGGCAACTAATGAAAAACTGTTTTTT
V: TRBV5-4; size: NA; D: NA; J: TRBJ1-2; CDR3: CASTLLGGNYGYTF; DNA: TGTGCCAGCACTCTCCTGGGGGGTAACTATGGCTACACCTTC
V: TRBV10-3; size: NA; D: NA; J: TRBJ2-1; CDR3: CAIRASVYNEQFF; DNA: TGTGCCATCAGGGCTAGCGTCTACAATGAGCAGTTCTTC
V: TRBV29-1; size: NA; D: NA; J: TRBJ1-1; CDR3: CSVGLGGWGDTEAFF; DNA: TGCAGCGTTGGTTTGGGGGGTTGGGGTGACACTGAAGCTTTCTTT
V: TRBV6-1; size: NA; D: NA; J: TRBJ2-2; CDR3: CPSRTGTANTGELFF; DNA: TGTCCCAGCAGGACCGGGACTGCGAACACCGGGGAGCTGTTTTTT
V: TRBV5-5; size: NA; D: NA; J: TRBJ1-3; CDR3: CASNDRFNSGNTIYF; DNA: TGTGCCAGCAACGACAGGTTTAACTCTGGAAACACCATATATTTT
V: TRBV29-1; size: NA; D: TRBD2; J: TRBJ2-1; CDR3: CSVEGRLAGNNEQFF; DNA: TGCAGCGTTGAGGGGCGACTAGCGGGAAACAATGAGCAGTTCTTC
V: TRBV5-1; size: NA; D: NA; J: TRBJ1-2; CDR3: CASSLDSYGYTF; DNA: TGCGCCAGCAGCTTGGACAGCTATGGCTACACCTTC
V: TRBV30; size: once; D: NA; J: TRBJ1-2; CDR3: CAWSVAGGLGYTF; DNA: TGTGCCTGGAGTGTGGCGGGGGGGCTGGGCTACACCTTC
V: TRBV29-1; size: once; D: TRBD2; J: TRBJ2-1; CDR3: CSVEGLAGAYNEQFF; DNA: TGCAGCGTTGAAGGACTAGCGGGGGCCTACAATGAGCAGTTCTTC
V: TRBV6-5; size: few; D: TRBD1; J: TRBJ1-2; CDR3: CASSYGTGTYGYTF; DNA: TGTGCCAGCAGTTACGGGACAGGGACTTATGGCTACACCTTC
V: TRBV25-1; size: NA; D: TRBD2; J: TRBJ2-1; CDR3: CASSETLAGWNEQFF; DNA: TGTGCCAGCAGTGAAACACTAGCGGGGTGGAATGAGCAGTTCTTC
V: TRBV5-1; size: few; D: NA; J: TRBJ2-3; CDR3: CASSLGQGITDTQYF; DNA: TGCGCCAGCAGCTTGGGGCAGGGGATCACAGATACGCAGTATTTT
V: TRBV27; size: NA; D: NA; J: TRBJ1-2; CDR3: CASSLRLPRLDYGYTF; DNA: TGTGCCAGCAGTTTACGCCTCCCACGGTTGGACTATGGCTACACCTTC
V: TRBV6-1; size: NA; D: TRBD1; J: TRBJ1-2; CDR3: CASGQGRGYGYTF; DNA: TGTGCCAGCGGACAGGGAAGGGGCTATGGCTACACCTTC
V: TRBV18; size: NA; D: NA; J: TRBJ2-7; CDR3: CASSPLGRGSHEQYF; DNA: TGTGCCAGCTCACCTTTGGGCAGGGGCAGCCACGAGCAGTACTTC
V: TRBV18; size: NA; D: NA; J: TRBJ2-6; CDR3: CASSRTGLTTSGANVLTF; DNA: TGTGCCAGCTCGCGAACGGGACTGACCACATCTGGGGCCAACGTCCTGACTTTC
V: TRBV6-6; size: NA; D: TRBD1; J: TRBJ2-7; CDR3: CASRPSQGLGVEQYF; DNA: TGTGCCAGCAGACCTTCACAGGGGCTTGGTGTTGAGCAGTACTTC
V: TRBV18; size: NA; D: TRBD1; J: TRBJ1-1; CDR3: CASSRTGGGAEAFF; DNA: TGTGCCAGCTCACGGACAGGGGGCGGGGCTGAAGCTTTCTTT
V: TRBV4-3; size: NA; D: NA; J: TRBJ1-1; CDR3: CASSQVSPNTEAFF; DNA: TGCGCCAGCAGCCAAGTATCTCCGAACACTGAAGCTTTCTTT
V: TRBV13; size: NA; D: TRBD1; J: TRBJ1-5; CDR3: CASSHTSGQRRYQPQHF; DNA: TGTGCCAGCAGTCATACCTCGGGACAGCGGAGATATCAGCCCCAGCATTTT
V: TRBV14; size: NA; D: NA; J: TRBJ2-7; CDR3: CASSEGRGTYEQYF; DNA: TGTGCCAGCTCGGAGGGGAGGGGGACCTACGAGCAGTACTTC
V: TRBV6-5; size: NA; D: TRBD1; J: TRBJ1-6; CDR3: CASTRDRRNSPLHF; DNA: TGTGCCAGCACCCGGGACAGGAGAAATTCACCCCTCCACTTT